What follows describes a single T cell receptor (beta chain). Which antigen it targets is not known. No much larger clonotype is one base removed from it; base qualities were not supplied. Inclusive of the bounding cysteine and phenylalanine, the CDR3 is 11 residues long. CDR3 DNA only is kept here, 33 bases in frame from base 1. The germline V gene specifies SQVTM as CDR1 and ANQGSEA as CDR2. V is cut by 0 bases and J by 4 bases, and the space between the germline ends is 4 bases. Whole blood was collected in K2EDTA tubes by collaborating institutions according to the institutions' own protocols. For TCRbeta analysis, collaborators shipped samples in one of three forms: frozen whole blood, isolated PBMCs, or DNA extracted from either of those sample types. The entry originates in a study of blood T cell repertoires in COVID-19 (dated by TCRdb to about 2020). The study in broad terms: The collaborator samples originated in the United States, Italy and Spain and spanned the acute and convalescent phases of COVID-19. The material from the prospective study consisted of cDNA or gDNA derived from T cells, B-cell-depleted T cells, or PBMCs. Deeply sampled blood TCRbeta repertoires from subjects exposed to, actively infected with, or recovered from COVID-19 were included in the dataset. The repertoires were made available in a free public database intended to serve as a resource for research on the immune response to SARS-CoV-2. The samples were drawn from the first 160 participants of the ongoing ImmuneRACE study and from 1,254 subjects provided by 6 global collaborators. Nearly every sample came with metadata listing a de-identified subject ID, COVID-19 status, age in years and sex. Where HLA class I and class II types were available, the types were taken from metadata supplied by the sample provider, not from assay-based typing. General study outcomes and caveats: The amount of clinical and demographic metadata varied by source and participant and was provided uncurated.

The immunoSEQ Assay, a bias-controlled multiplex PCR, was used to amplify TCRbeta CDR3 regions from genomic DNA. As for the original processing: The number of nucleated cells in each sample was estimated by amplification of reference gene primers within the assay. Sequence reads were collapsed and filtered to measure the absolute abundance of every unique TCRbeta CDR3 rearrangement. For each sample, productive Simpson clonality was calculated by taking the square root of Simpson's diversity index across productive rearrangements. Here the immuneACCESS table is served through TCRdb, limited to in-frame sequences with V and J called. Missing clones are a known gap in these copies; in checked studies unresolved V genes cover under half, and the rest lacks a known reason. V and J calls and clone size are those listed in that table; D and trimming were worked out from the DNA. The sample contains about 26,000 clones, around two thirds of them found a single time. The top ten clonotypes cover 6% to 8% of the sample.

The sample consisted of peripheral blood. This receptor chain uses TRBV29-1 and TRBJ2-7; the D gene lacks a confident call. The receptor's source is a man aged 55 to 70 with active or convalescent COVID-19. DNA sequence: TGCAGCGTTGAAGAATTATACGAGCAGTACTTC. This is translated as CSVEELYEQYF.